The rows below give T cell receptor beta chains drawn from one sample of a study of blood T cell repertoires in COVID-19. Assay used: immunoSEQ multiplex PCR; TCRdb lists only in-frame clones, some missing. The sample holds about 140,000 clones, approximately 81% seen once. Specimen: PBMCs or T cells enriched from blood (not recorded which). The receptors come from a man aged 35 to 55 with acute COVID-19. CDR3s include the opening cysteine and the closing phenylalanine or tryptophan. D genes are given only for firm matches. Not all rows give a size; the values are once, few, many and, for expanded clones, a class.

clone_size | cdr3_length | j_call | d_call | v_call | cdr3_nt | cdr3_aa
NA | 13 | TRBJ2-3 | TRBD2 | TRBV10-2 | TGCGCCAGCACAGGGACTAGCGGAGATACGCAGTATTTT | CASTGTSGDTQYF
NA | 15 | TRBJ2-7 | TRBD1 | TRBV28 | TGTGCCAGCAGTTTGGGGCAGGGGGCGCTAAACGAGCAGTACTTC | CASSLGQGALNEQYF
NA | 14 | TRBJ1-1 | NA | TRBV5-1 | TGCGCCAGCAGCTTGGTCCCTCCGAACACTGAAGCTTTCTTT | CASSLVPPNTEAFF
NA | 16 | TRBJ2-3 | TRBD2 | TRBV5-1 | TGCGCCAGCAGCCCTCCCCTAGCGGGGGGCACAGATACGCAGTATTTT | CASSPPLAGGTDTQYF
NA | 15 | TRBJ1-1 | NA | TRBV7-9 | TGTGCCAGCAGCTACCCCCTGGACAGTAACACTGAAGCTTTCTTT | CASSYPLDSNTEAFF
NA | 15 | TRBJ2-1 | TRBD2 | TRBV19 | TGTGCCAGTAGTATCTCAGCGGGGGACCGTAATGAGCAGTTCTTC | CASSISAGDRNEQFF
few | 12 | TRBJ2-5 | NA | TRBV30 | TGTGCCTGGAGTGGAGGGCACGAGACCCAGTACTTC | CAWSGGHETQYF
once | 19 | TRBJ2-2 | TRBD1 | TRBV11-3 | TGTGCCAGCAGCTTACGTACAGGGGGCCGGGCAGGATGGACCGGGGAGCTGTTTTTT | CASSLRTGGRAGWTGELFF
NA | 16 | TRBJ2-2 | TRBD1 | TRBV27 | TGTGCCAGCAGTAGTTGGGACAGGGTGAACACCGGGGAGCTGTTTTTT | CASSSWDRVNTGELFF
NA | 15 | TRBJ1-2 | NA | TRBV6-5 | TGTGCCAGCAAACGGACAGTAGGAGTTAACTATGGCTACACCTTC | CASKRTVGVNYGYTF
NA | 14 | TRBJ1-2 | TRBD1 | TRBV19 | TGTGCCAGTACGGAGGGCAGGGGGTTTTTTGACTACACCTTC | CASTEGRGFFDYTF
NA | 17 | TRBJ2-1 | NA | TRBV3-1/TRBV3-2 | TGTGCCAGCAGCCAACCATACGACGGAGGCGGTAGGGACAAGAAGTTCTTC | CASSQPYDGGGRDKKFF
NA | 13 | TRBJ1-6 | NA | TRBV5-1 | TGCGCCAGCAGCCCTGTAAGGGGTGAGGCCCTCCACTTT | CASSPVRGEALHF
NA | 14 | TRBJ2-5 | NA | TRBV24-1 | TGTGCCACCAGTGAATCCGGAGCCCAAGAGACCCAGTACTTC | CATSESGAQETQYF
NA | 14 | TRBJ1-1 | NA | TRBV6-5 | TGTGCCAGCAGCCACGAAGGGGAAGAGACTGAAGCTTTCTTT | CASSHEGEETEAFF
NA | 15 | TRBJ1-1 | TRBD1 | TRBV4-2 | TGTGCCAGCAGCCAAGCGGGACAGGGGAACACTGAAGCTTTCTTT | CASSQAGQGNTEAFF
NA | 15 | TRBJ2-7 | NA | TRBV30 | TGTGCCTGGAGGAGATCCGGGACTGGCTCCTACGAGCAGTACTTC | CAWRRSGTGSYEQYF
NA | 15 | TRBJ2-1 | NA | TRBV5-1 | TGCGCCAGCAGCCCTGGGCTAGCTTACCCAAATGAGCAGTTCTTC | CASSPGLAYPNEQFF
NA | 15 | TRBJ1-1 | NA | TRBV5-5 | TGTGCCAGCAGCCAGGGATGGAGTGATGGCACTGAAGCTTTCTTT | CASSQGWSDGTEAFF
NA | 14 | TRBJ2-1 | TRBD1 | TRBV11-2 | TGTGCCAGCGGCTGGGACAGGACCTACAATGAGCAGTTCTTC | CASGWDRTYNEQFF